A selection of T cell receptor beta chains follows, all from one sample in a study of cytomegalovirus exposure and HLA in healthy donors. The method was immunoSEQ multiplex PCR; TCRdb's version includes in-frame clones alone and lacks a portion of them. Its clone listing holds 100,000 or so clones. Sequencing used PBMCs. The source is a man aged 45-60 years in good health and CMV-seronegative. CDR3s include the opening cysteine and the closing phenylalanine or tryptophan. Fields, in order: D gene, V gene, J gene, CDR3 DNA, CDR3 protein. A D gene is named only where the DNA matches it firmly.

NA,TRBV7-9,TRBJ1-3,TGTGCCAGCAGCTTATGGGGGCAGGCGATCTCTGGAAACACCATATATTTT,CASSLWGQAISGNTIYF
NA,TRBV4-3,TRBJ1-5,TGCGCCAGCAGCCAAGATCGAGGCAGGGGCAATCAGCCCCAGCATTTT,CASSQDRGRGNQPQHF
NA,TRBV19,TRBJ1-2,TGTGCCAGTAGTATCAACCCCGGGAGTGGCTACACCTTC,CASSINPGSGYTF
NA,TRBV30,TRBJ2-7,TGTGCCTGGAGCGCGGGGTACTACGAGCAGTACTTC,CAWSAGYYEQYF
TRBD1,TRBV5-1,TRBJ2-7,TGCGCCAGCAGCTCCGGGACAGGGGGGACCGAGCAGTACTTC,CASSSGTGGTEQYF
TRBD1,TRBV6-1,TRBJ1-5,TGTGCCAGCAGATCACAGGGGGGGGGTCAGCCCCAGCATTTT,CASRSQGGGQPQHF
TRBD1,TRBV5-1,TRBJ2-5,TGCGCCAGCAGCTTGGGGACAGGGCAAGAGACCCAGTACTTC,CASSLGTGQETQYF
NA,TRBV5-5,TRBJ1-6,TGTGCCAGCAGCTCAATGAGGGGGGGAGATAATTCACCCCTCCACTTT,CASSSMRGGDNSPLHF
TRBD1,TRBV20-1,TRBJ1-1,TGCAGTGGACAGGGGGGCACTGAAGCTTTCTTT,CSGQGGTEAFF
NA,TRBV18,TRBJ1-2,TGTGCCAGCTCACCAGGACTGGATAACTATGGCTACACCTTC,CASSPGLDNYGYTF
TRBD1,TRBV6-5,TRBJ2-7,TGTGCCAGCAGTTACTCGGACAGGGGGAATTACGAGCAGTACTTC,CASSYSDRGNYEQYF
NA,TRBV19,TRBJ1-5,TGTGCCAGTAGTATCCAGAATAGCAATCAGCCCCAGCATTTT,CASSIQNSNQPQHF
NA,TRBV30,TRBJ2-2,TGTGCCTGGAGATTATGGGGCAAGAACACCGGGGAGCTGTTTTTT,CAWRLWGKNTGELFF
TRBD1,TRBV25-1,TRBJ1-3,TGTGCCAGCAGTCGAGACGGGACAGGGTCTGGAAACACCATATATTTT,CASSRDGTGSGNTIYF
TRBD2,TRBV5-5,TRBJ2-5,TGTGCCAGCAGCGAACTAGCGGGAACCCAAGAGACCCAGTACTTC,CASSELAGTQETQYF
NA,TRBV11-3,TRBJ1-2,TGTGCCAGCAGCCAACCGGGGTATGGCTACACCTTC,CASSQPGYGYTF
TRBD1,TRBV6-5,TRBJ1-4,TGTGCCAGCAGTTACTCGGACAGGGTTGGTGAAAAACTGTTTTTT,CASSYSDRVGEKLFF
NA,TRBV7-8,TRBJ2-7,TGTGCCAGCATCATAGGCGGGGGCGGGAGTCGGTACGAGCAGTACTTC,CASIIGGGGSRYEQYF
TRBD1,TRBV4-1,TRBJ1-2,TGCGCCAGCAGCCAGAGTGGGGACAGGGGGCGAGATAACTATGGCTACACCTTC,CASSQSGDRGRDNYGYTF
TRBD1,TRBV2,TRBJ1-6,TGTGCCAGCAGTTCGACAGGGGGCTCTAATTCACCCCTCCACTTT,CASSSTGGSNSPLHF
NA,TRBV2,TRBJ1-5,TGTGCCAGCAGTGGTAAACTGGCCAGGGCTGGCCAGCCCCAGCATTTT,CASSGKLARAGQPQHF